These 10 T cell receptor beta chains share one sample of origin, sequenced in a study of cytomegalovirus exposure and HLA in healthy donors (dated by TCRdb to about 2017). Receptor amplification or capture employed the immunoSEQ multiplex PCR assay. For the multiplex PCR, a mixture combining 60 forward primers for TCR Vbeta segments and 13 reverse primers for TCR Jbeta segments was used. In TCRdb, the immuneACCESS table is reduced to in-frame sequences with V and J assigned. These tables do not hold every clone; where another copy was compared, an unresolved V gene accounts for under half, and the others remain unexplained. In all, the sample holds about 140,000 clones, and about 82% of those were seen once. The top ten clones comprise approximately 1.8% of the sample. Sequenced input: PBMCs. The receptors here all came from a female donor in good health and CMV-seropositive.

CDR3 DNA sequence: TGCGCCAGCAGTTCGGACAGGGGAGGATTTGAGACCCAGTACTTC. This sequence encodes CASSSDRGGFETQYF. The chain carries TRBV10-1 and TRBJ2-5; TRBD1 matches at 9 bases. Germline trimming cut 5 bases from V and 5 bases from J; bases unmatched to any gene: 9. CDR3 length: 15 residues. Per germline, CDR1 WNHNN and CDR2 SYGVQD (reference sequence).

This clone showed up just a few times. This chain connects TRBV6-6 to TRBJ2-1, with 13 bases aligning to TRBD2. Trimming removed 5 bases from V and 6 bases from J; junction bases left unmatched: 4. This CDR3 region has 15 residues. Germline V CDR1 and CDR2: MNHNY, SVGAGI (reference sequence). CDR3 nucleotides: TGTGCCAGCAGTAAGACTAGCGGGAGGAGCAATGAGCAGTTCTTC. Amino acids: CASSKTSGRSNEQFF.

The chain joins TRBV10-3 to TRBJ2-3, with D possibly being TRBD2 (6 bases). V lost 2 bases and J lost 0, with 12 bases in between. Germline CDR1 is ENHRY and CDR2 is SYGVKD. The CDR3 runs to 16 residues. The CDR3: CAISELRGTSTDTQYF. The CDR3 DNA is TGTGCCATCAGTGAGCTGCGGGGAACTAGCACAGATACGCAGTATTTT.

CDR3 residues: CASSPRTGGAEQYF. The CDR3 DNA reads TGTGCCAGCTCTCCTCGGACAGGGGGCGCCGAGCAGTACTTC. The chain combines TRBV18 with TRBJ2-7, with 11 nucleotides matching TRBD1. CDR1 and CDR2 from the germline V gene are KGHSH and LQKENI. The CDR3 runs 14 residues. J gave up 6 bases and V 6 bases, and 7 bases lay outside the gene matches.

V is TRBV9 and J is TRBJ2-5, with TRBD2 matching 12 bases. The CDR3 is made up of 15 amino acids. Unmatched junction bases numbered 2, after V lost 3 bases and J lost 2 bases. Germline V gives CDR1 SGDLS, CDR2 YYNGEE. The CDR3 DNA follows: TGTGCCAGCAGCGCTAGCGGGGGGGCTCAAGAGACCCAGTACTTC. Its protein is CASSASGGAQETQYF. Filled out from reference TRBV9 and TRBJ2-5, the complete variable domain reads DSGVTQTPKHLITATGQRVTLRCSPRSGDLSVYWYQQSLDQGLQFLIQYYNGEERAKGNILERFSAQQFPDLHSELNLSSLELGDSALYFCASSASGGAQETQYFGPGTRLLVL.

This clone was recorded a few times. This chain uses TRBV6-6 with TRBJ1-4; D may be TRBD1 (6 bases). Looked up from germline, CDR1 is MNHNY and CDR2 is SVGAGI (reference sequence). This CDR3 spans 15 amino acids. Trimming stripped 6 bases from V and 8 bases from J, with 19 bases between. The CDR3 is CASRKQGISAEKLFF. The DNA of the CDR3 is TGTGCCAGCAGGAAACAGGGAATCTCTGCGGAAAAACTGTTTTTT.

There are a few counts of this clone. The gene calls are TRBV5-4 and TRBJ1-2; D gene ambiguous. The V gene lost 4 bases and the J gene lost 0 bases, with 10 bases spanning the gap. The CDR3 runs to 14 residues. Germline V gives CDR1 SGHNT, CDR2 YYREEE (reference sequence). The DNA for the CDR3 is TGTGCCAGCAGCCCGGCGACATCTAACTATGGCTACACCTTC. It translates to CASSPATSNYGYTF.

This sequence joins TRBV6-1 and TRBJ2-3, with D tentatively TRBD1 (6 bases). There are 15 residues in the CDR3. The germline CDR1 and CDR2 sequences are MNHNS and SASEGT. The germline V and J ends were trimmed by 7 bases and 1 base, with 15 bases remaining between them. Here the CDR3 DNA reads TGTGCCAGCAACCCTTCATGGACAGGCACAGATACGCAGTATTTT. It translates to CASNPSWTGTDTQYF.

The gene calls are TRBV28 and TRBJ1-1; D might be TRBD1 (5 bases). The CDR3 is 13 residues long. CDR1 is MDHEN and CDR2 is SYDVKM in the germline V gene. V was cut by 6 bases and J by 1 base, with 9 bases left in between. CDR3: CASRAGGNTEAFF. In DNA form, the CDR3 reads TGTGCCAGCAGAGCGGGGGGGAACACTGAAGCTTTCTTT.

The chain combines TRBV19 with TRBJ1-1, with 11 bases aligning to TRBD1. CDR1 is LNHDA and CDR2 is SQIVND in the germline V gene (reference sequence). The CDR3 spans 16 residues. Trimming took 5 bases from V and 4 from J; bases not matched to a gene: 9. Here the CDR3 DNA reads TGTGCCAGTAGTGTTTCCGGGACAGGGGGAGTCACTGAAGCTTTCTTT. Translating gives CASSVSGTGGVTEAFF.